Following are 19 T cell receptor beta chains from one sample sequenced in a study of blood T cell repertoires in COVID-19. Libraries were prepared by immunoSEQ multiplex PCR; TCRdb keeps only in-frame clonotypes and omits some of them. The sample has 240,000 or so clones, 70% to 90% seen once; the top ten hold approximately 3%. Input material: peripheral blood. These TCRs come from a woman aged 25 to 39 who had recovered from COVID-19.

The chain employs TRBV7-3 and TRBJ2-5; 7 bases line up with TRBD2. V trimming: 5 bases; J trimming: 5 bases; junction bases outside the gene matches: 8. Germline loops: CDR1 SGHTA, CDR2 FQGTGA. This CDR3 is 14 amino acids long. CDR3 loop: CASSPFMGGETQYF. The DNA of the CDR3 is TGTGCCAGCAGCCCCTTCATGGGGGGGGAGACCCAGTACTTC. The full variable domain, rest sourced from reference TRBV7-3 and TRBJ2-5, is GAGVSQTPSNKVTEKGKYVELRCDPISGHTALYWYRQSLGQGPEFLIYFQGTGAADDSGLPNDRFFAVRPEGSVSTLKIQRTERGDSAVYLCASSPFMGGETQYFGPGTRLLVL.

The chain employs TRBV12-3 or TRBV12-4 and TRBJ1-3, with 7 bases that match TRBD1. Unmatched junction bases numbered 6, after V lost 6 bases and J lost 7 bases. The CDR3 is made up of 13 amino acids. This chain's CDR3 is CASRRQGSNTIYF. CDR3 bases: TGTGCCAGCAGACGACAGGGTTCGAACACCATATATTTT.

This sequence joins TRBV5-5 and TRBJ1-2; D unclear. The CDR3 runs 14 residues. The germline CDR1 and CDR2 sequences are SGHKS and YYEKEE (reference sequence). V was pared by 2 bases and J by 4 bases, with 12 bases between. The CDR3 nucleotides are TGTGCCAGCAGCTTCGGACTCTCGGGCTATGGCTACACCTTC. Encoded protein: CASSFGLSGYGYTF.

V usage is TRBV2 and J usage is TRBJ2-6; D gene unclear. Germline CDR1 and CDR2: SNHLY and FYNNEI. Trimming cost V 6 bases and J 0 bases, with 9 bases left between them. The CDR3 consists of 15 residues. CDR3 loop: CASRRRNSGANVLTF. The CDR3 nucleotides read TGTGCCAGCAGGCGAAGAAACTCTGGGGCCAACGTCCTGACTTTC.

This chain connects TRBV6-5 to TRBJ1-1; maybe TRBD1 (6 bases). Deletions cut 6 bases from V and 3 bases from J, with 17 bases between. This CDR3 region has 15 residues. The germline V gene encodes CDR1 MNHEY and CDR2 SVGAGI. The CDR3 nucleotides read TGTGCCAGCAGACGGGCTACGGGACATCACACTGAAGCTTTCTTT. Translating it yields CASRRATGHHTEAFF.

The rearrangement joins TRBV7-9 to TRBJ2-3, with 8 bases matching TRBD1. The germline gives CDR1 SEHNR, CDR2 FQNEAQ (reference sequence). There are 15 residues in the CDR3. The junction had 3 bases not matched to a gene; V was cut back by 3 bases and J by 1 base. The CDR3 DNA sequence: TGTGCCAGCAGCTTTATGGGACAGGGCACAGATACGCAGTATTTT. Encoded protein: CASSFMGQGTDTQYF.

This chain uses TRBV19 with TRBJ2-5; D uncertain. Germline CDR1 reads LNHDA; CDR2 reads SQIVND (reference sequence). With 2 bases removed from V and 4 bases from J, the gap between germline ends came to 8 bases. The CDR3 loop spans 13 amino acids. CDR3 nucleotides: TGTGCCAGTAGTATACGCAGGTCAGAGACCCAGTACTTC. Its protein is CASSIRRSETQYF.

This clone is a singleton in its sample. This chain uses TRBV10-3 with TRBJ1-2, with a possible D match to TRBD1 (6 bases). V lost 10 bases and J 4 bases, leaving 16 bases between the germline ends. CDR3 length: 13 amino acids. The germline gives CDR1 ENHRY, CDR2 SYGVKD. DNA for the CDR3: TGTGCCACCCACCAGGGGAGGGCCTATGGCTACACCTTC. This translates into CATHQGRAYGYTF.

Here the CDR3 reads CASSLDSSGGYTF. CDR3 coding DNA: TGTGCCAGCAGTTTAGACAGCAGTGGGGGCTACACCTTC. The chain combines TRBV28 with TRBJ1-2, with D possibly matching TRBD1 (5 bases). This CDR3 region has 13 residues. Between the trimmed V and J ends, which lost 2 bases and 8 bases, there was a span of 12 bases. Germline assignment: CDR1 MDHEN and CDR2 SYDVKM.

CDR3 in DNA: TGTGCCAGCAGTTACTCGAGCGTCGGATACTCTGGGGCCAACGTCCTGACTTTC. Its translation: CASSYSSVGYSGANVLTF. The rearrangement links TRBV6-2 or TRBV6-3 to TRBJ2-6; D unclear. The germline gives CDR1 MNHEY, CDR2 SVGEGT. V was shortened by 0 bases and J by 0 bases, with 12 bases between the two germline ends. The CDR3 extends over 18 amino acids.

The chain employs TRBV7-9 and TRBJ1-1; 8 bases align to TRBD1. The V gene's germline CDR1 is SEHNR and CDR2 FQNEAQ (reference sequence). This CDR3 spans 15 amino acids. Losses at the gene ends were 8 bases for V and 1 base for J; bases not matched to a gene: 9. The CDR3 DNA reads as TGTGCCAGCGGGTCCCAGGGGGCGCCGAACACTGAAGCTTTCTTT. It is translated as CASGSQGAPNTEAFF. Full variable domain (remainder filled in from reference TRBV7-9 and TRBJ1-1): DTGVSQNPRHKITKRGQNVTFRCDPISEHNRLYWYRQTLGQGPEFLTYFQNEAQLEKSRLLSDRFSAERPKGSFSTLEIQRTEQGDSAMYLCASGSQGAPNTEAFFGQGTRLTVV.

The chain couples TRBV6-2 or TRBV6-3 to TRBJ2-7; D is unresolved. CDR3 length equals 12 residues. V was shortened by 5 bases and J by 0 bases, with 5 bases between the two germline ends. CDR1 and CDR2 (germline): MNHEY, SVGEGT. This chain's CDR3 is CASSPHSYEQYF. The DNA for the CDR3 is TGTGCCAGCAGTCCCCACTCCTACGAGCAGTACTTC.

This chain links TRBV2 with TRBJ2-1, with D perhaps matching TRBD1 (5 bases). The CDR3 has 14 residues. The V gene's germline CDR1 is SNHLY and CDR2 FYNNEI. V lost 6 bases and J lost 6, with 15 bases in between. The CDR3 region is CASSPQVLGNEQFF. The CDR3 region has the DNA TGTGCCAGCAGCCCACAGGTTCTCGGCAATGAGCAGTTCTTC.

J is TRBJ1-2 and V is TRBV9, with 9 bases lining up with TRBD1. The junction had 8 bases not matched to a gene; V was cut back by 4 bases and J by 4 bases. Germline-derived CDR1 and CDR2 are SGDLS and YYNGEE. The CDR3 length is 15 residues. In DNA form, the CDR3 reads TGTGCCAGCAGCAAGACGGGACAGGGCCTCTATGGCTACACCTTC. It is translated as CASSKTGQGLYGYTF.

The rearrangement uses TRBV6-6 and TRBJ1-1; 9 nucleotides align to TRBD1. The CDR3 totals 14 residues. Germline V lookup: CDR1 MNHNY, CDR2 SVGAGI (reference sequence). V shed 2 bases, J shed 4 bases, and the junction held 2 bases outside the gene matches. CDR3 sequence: CASSYRTGATEAFF. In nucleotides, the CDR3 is TGTGCCAGCAGTTACAGGACAGGGGCCACTGAAGCTTTCTTT.

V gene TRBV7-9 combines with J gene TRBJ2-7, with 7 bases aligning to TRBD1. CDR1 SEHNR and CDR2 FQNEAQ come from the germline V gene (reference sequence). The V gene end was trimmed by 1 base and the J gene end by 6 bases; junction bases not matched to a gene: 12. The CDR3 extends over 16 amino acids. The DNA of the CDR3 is TGTGCCAGCAGCTTAGGTGTGTCAGGGGGAATCGGCGAGCAGTACTTC. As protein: CASSLGVSGGIGEQYF. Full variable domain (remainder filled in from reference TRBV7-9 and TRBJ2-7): DTGVSQNPRHKITKRGQNVTFRCDPISEHNRLYWYRQTLGQGPEFLTYFQNEAQLEKSRLLSDRFSAERPKGSFSTLEIQRTEQGDSAMYLCASSLGVSGGIGEQYFGPGTRLTVT.

The CDR3 nucleotides are TGTGCCAGCAGCCTCCAGGGGGGAGGCACCGGGGAGCTGTTTTTT. Amino acid sequence: CASSLQGGGTGELFF. This chain joins TRBV7-3 and TRBJ2-2, with D possibly matching TRBD1 (7 bases). Trimming removed 5 bases from V and 4 bases from J, with 14 bases in between. CDR1 is SGHTA and CDR2 is FQGTGA in the germline V gene. This CDR3 has 15 amino acids.

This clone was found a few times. The CDR3 sequence: CASSLPLRPGGNTGELFF. DNA for the CDR3: TGTGCCAGCAGCCTCCCCCTCCGGCCGGGGGGCAACACCGGGGAGCTGTTTTTT. The gene calls are TRBV7-3 and TRBJ2-2, with a tentative D call TRBD2 (7 bases). V dropped 5 bases and J dropped 2 bases, with 21 bases sitting between them. The length of the CDR3 is 18 residues. Germline V gene lookup returns CDR1 SGHTA and CDR2 FQGTGA.

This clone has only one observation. The CDR3 reads CASRKSPEQGNNEQFF. The CDR3 nucleotides are TGTGCCAGCAGAAAGTCCCCCGAACAGGGTAACAATGAGCAGTTCTTC. The V call is TRBV7-9, the J call TRBJ2-1, with D perhaps matching TRBD1 (6 bases). Germline values: CDR1 SEHNR, CDR2 FQNEAQ (reference sequence). V lost 6 bases and J 5 bases, leaving 20 bases between the germline ends. There are 16 residues in the CDR3. Supplemented by reference TRBV7-9 and TRBJ2-1, the full variable domain reads DTGVSQNPRHKITKRGQNVTFRCDPISEHNRLYWYRQTLGQGPEFLTYFQNEAQLEKSRLLSDRFSAERPKGSFSTLEIQRTEQGDSAMYLCASRKSPEQGNNEQFFGPGTRLTVL.